Listed below are T cell receptor beta chains from one sample, sequenced in a study of shared clonotypes between healthy human individuals. Repertoires were generated with immunoSEQ multiplex PCR, while TCRdb's copy carries only in-frame clones and drops some. This table has 600,000 to 750,000 clones, approximately 72% appearing once. What was sequenced was memory CD4+ T cells sorted from blood. These receptors came from a woman aged 25 to 39 in good health. CDR3s leave out the opening cysteine and the closing phenylalanine or tryptophan. The order of the fields is V gene, J gene, D gene, CDR3 protein. The D gene is left open where the match is weak.

TRBV30	TRBJ2-3	-	ALMRDPTDTQY
TRBV2	TRBJ1-2	-	ASSGQLIDYGYT
TRBV7-9	TRBJ1-2	-	ASSGRDGSHDSPNYGYT
TRBV2	TRBJ2-7	TRBD2	ASSEGLAGPNEQY
TRBV5-1	TRBJ1-1	-	ASSLDGDVGTEAF
TRBV28	TRBJ1-1	TRBD1	ASRSRGRFIAVNTEAF
TRBV15	TRBJ2-3	TRBD2	ATSIQTPGLVGSLTDTQY
TRBV6-4	TRBJ2-3	-	ASSDGWVGSSTDTQY
TRBV7-7	TRBJ2-3	TRBD2	ATGGAGVGDTQY
TRBV5-4	TRBJ1-1	-	ASRLDGGGWGEAF
TRBV7-2	TRBJ1-3	-	ASSPYSQPGNTIY
TRBV4-1	TRBJ1-4	-	ASSQVPRPTTNEKLF
TRBV5-1	TRBJ2-3	TRBD2	ASTPIAGSDTQY
TRBV2	TRBJ2-5	TRBD2	AGRLAGGPGETQY
TRBV7-3	TRBJ2-3	-	ASSLTATDTQY
TRBV6-5	TRBJ2-7	TRBD2	ASSATSETYEQY
TRBV6-4	TRBJ2-1	-	ASSVGTHLYNEQF
TRBV6-5	TRBJ1-2	-	ASRTGRYYGYT
TRBV18	TRBJ2-5	-	ASSDSGVETQY
TRBV2	TRBJ2-2	TRBD1	ASSKGQGAGTGELF
TRBV6-1	TRBJ2-7	-	ASSVGGASSYEQY
TRBV10-2	TRBJ2-5	-	ASSDGTLQETQY
TRBV27	TRBJ2-3	TRBD2	ASSFLAGTDTQY
TRBV19	TRBJ1-4	-	ASPTSTNEKLF
TRBV7-8	TRBJ1-1	-	ASSLGRLGTEAF
TRBV19	TRBJ2-7	TRBD1	ASSETGGSYEQY
TRBV7-2	TRBJ2-7	-	ASSLNGYEQY
TRBV2	TRBJ2-5	TRBD2	ASSEIAGGQETQY
TRBV5-1	TRBJ2-1	TRBD1	ASSLGITGGNVLGQF
TRBV7-9	TRBJ2-3	TRBD2	ASSPLAGGPDTQY
TRBV5-1	TRBJ2-2	-	ASTPETPANTGELF
TRBV6-5	TRBJ2-7	-	ASSYATGRGSYEQY
TRBV19	TRBJ1-1	-	ASTGRGLNTEAF
TRBV27	TRBJ2-7	TRBD1	ASGTGANYEQY
TRBV6-5	TRBJ1-1	-	ASSTRADNTEAF
TRBV28	TRBJ2-7	TRBD1	ASSLPGGANDEQY
TRBV6-4	TRBJ2-7	TRBD2	ASSDSEREKYEQY
TRBV9	TRBJ2-1	TRBD2	ASRAPGLAGVNEQF
TRBV5-1	TRBJ2-6	-	ASSPMPGGPTGANVLT
TRBV2	TRBJ1-1	TRBD1	ASSDQGAYGDTEAF
TRBV7-3	TRBJ2-1	TRBD1	ASSSLGQGRNEQF
TRBV2	TRBJ2-1	TRBD2	ASSVTGVAGGGEQF
TRBV18	TRBJ1-5	-	ASSPPPGPPNQPQH
TRBV28	TRBJ2-7	-	ASSKREWYEQY
TRBV4-1	TRBJ2-1	TRBD2	ASSRGTSGLYNEQF
TRBV18	-	TRBD2	ASSPGGISYEQY
TRBV14	-	TRBD2	ASSQRQNSGSWGEQY
TRBV5-1	TRBJ2-7	TRBD2	ASSLLDTGGLDEQY
TRBV5-1	TRBJ1-1	-	ASSLGQEHTEAF
TRBV30	TRBJ2-7	-	AWSLKGERVRGLYEQY
TRBV27	TRBJ2-5	-	ASSGTLVETQY
TRBV6-6	TRBJ1-1	-	ASSSVKGGGAEAF
TRBV6-1	TRBJ2-3	-	ASSGWGFLGTDTQY
TRBV5-1	TRBJ2-3	TRBD2	ASREVSGLLSTDTQY
TRBV29-1	TRBJ2-2	-	SVGRTTNTGELF
TRBV5-5	TRBJ2-5	-	ASSFPFSGETQY
TRBV11-2	TRBJ1-5	-	ASSLAWDQPQH
TRBV7-3	TRBJ2-7	TRBD1	ASSSWTGQEQY